This entry describes one T cell receptor beta chain. The antigen is unknown. These data belong to a study of cytomegalovirus exposure and HLA in healthy donors. Vbeta (60) and Jbeta (13) primers were used in the PCR. Generated by immunoSEQ multiplex PCR, the TCRdb table keeps only in-frame clones and is missing some. This sample has tens of thousands of clones, with 80% found just once. The study, taken as a whole, reports: Among TCR beta chains, those listed as cytomegalovirus-associated numbered more than 150. Reportedly, diagnosis of cytomegalovirus status by the classifier showed high specificity and sensitivity. A few of the chains that were CMV-associated were confirmed in vitro to be specific for CMV antigens.

With 5 bases clipped from V and 5 bases from J, the junction kept 3 bases outside the gene matches. This CDR3 has 14 amino acids. The germline CDR1 and CDR2 sequences are SGHTA and FQGTGA. The genes are TRBV7-3 and TRBJ2-2; 9 bases align to TRBD1. The TCR sequence derives from a male donor in good health and CMV-seronegative. The sample taken for sequencing was PBMCs. The CDR3 nucleotides are TGTGCCAGCAGCCCGGGGACAGGGACCGGGGAGCTGTTTTTT. Translating it yields CASSPGTGTGELFF.